Shown below are 14 T cell receptor beta chains from a single sample sequenced in a study of OX40 agonist ivuxolimab in advanced cancers. Assay: immunoSEQ multiplex PCR; the TCRdb copy retains only in-frame clones and omits some. The top ten clones hold over 0.7% of a sample with more than 50,000 clones, about 86% of them seen once. The material was CD4+ or CD8+ T cells sorted from blood, obtained in a trial of the OX40 agonist ivuxolimab. The receptors derive from an adult with an advanced solid tumor such as melanoma, head and neck, liver or kidney cancer.

The J gene is TRBJ2-7, the V gene TRBV11-2, with D hard to call. This CDR3 has 14 amino acids. Germline V gene sequence: CDR1 SGHAT, CDR2 FQNNGV. The V end lost 5 bases, the J end lost 1 base, and 12 bases lay between the germline ends. As DNA, the CDR3 is TGTGCCAGCAGCCCCCGTGCCGTTTCCTACGAGCAGTACTTC. This sequence encodes CASSPRAVSYEQYF.

The chain links TRBV27 to TRBJ2-3; unclear D gene. The CDR3 has 14 amino acids. V gave up 3 bases and J gave up 3 bases, with 10 bases separating them. CDR1 and CDR2 from the germline V gene are MNHEY and SMNVEV (reference sequence). In nucleotides, the CDR3 is TGTGCCAGCAGTTTGGGGTTTGCAACAGATACGCAGTATTTT. It yields the protein CASSLGFATDTQYF.

V usage is TRBV6-5 and J usage is TRBJ1-5; D is uncertain. This CDR3 region has 13 residues. Germline CDR1 MNHEY, CDR2 SVGAGI. V lost 6 bases and J lost 6, with 12 bases in between. CDR3 nucleotides: TGTGCCAGCAGAAGGGTAGCGGGTCAGCCCCAGCATTTT. It is translated as CASRRVAGQPQHF.

This chain links TRBV11-1 with TRBJ1-1, with 7 positions matching TRBD1. J gave up 4 bases and V 2 bases, and 4 bases lay outside the gene matches. Germline CDR1 is SGHAT and CDR2 is FQDESV (reference sequence). There are 14 residues in the CDR3. The CDR3 bases are TGTGCCAGCAGCTTACGGGGACAGACCACTGAAGCTTTCTTT. Translation: CASSLRGQTTEAFF.

The genes are TRBV29-1 and TRBJ2-7, with a tentative D call TRBD1 (6 bases). Trimming pared 5 bases from V and 3 bases from J, leaving 14 bases between. Germline loops: CDR1 SQVTM, CDR2 ANQGSEA. CDR3 length equals 13 residues. CDR3 in DNA: TGCAGCGTTTCCGGACAGTTTCGCTACGAGCAGTACTTC. Translated: CSVSGQFRYEQYF.

This clone was observed a single time. The gene calls are TRBV29-1 and TRBJ2-7; tentative D call: TRBD1 (5 bases). The CDR3 runs to 11 residues. V was clipped by 4 bases and J by 6 bases, with 10 bases between them. Per the germline V gene, CDR1 is SQVTM and CDR2 is ANQGSEA. For the CDR3, the DNA is TGCAGCGTTGTATCAGGGTCCGAGCAGTACTTC. This gives the protein CSVVSGSEQYF.

The V and J genes are TRBV4-1 and TRBJ2-3, with 14 bases fitting TRBD2. This CDR3 spans 18 amino acids. CDR1 and CDR2 (germline): MGHRA, YSYEKL. V was pared by 1 base and J by 1 base, with 4 bases of the junction left unmatched. The CDR3 DNA follows: TGCGCCAGCAGCCAAGGCCCGGGACTAGCGGGAGGCACAGATACGCAGTATTTT. Protein: CASSQGPGLAGGTDTQYF.

The genes are TRBV7-2 and TRBJ2-1; TRBD1 is a possible D gene (5 bases). The length of the CDR3 is 13 residues. CDR1 is SGHTA, CDR2 FQGNSA, per germline. The germline V and J ends were trimmed by 2 bases and 7 bases, with 9 bases remaining between them. The CDR3 nucleotides are TGTGCCAGCAGCTTAACAGCAGGGAATGAGCAGTTCTTC. Translating it yields CASSLTAGNEQFF.

This clone was observed a few times. The chain carries TRBV6-5 and TRBJ1-5, with D unresolved. The CDR3 contains 12 residues. Germline lookup yields CDR1 MNHEY and CDR2 SVGAGI. Trimming pared 8 bases from V and 3 bases from J, leaving 8 bases between. The CDR3, as DNA: TGTGCCAGCGGCTTGCCCAATCAGCCCCAGCATTTT. It encodes CASGLPNQPQHF.

The V call is TRBV28, the J call TRBJ2-7; 14 bases match TRBD2. CDR3 length: 15 amino acids. After removal of 5 bases from V and 5 bases from J, the junction contained 5 bases not matched to a gene. CDR1 and CDR2 (germline): MDHEN, SYDVKM. CDR3 DNA: TGTGCCAGCAGTCCCCCGACTAGCGGGAGGGACGAGCAGTACTTC. It translates to CASSPPTSGRDEQYF.

The J gene is TRBJ1-2, the V gene TRBV6-1; no firm D call. Per the germline V gene, CDR1 is MNHNS and CDR2 is SASEGT. The CDR3 has 14 amino acids. The V end lost 1 base, the J end lost 9 bases, and 15 bases lay between the germline ends. CDR3: CASSEVNIFDSYTF. The CDR3 DNA sequence: TGTGCCAGCAGTGAAGTCAACATTTTCGATAGCTACACCTTC.

The rearrangement links TRBV4-2 to TRBJ1-2, with TRBD1 identical over 9 bases. J was trimmed by 6 bases and V by 0 bases; bases with no gene match: 20. Per germline, CDR1 LGHNA and CDR2 YNFKEQ. The CDR3 covers 20 residues. CDR3 protein: CASSQEIHHLTGGPTNGYTF. CDR3 DNA sequence: TGTGCCAGCAGCCAAGAAATCCACCACCTAACAGGGGGCCCAACTAATGGCTACACCTTC.

This clone was seen a few times. The chain combines TRBV14 with TRBJ1-2, with D perhaps TRBD1 (6 bases). The V and J ends lost 4 bases and 7 bases respectively, with 13 bases between them. Germline loops: CDR1 SGHDN, CDR2 FVKESK. The CDR3 covers 13 residues. The CDR3 loop is CASSPTGPSGYTF. CDR3 in DNA: TGTGCCAGCAGCCCTACAGGGCCTAGTGGCTACACCTTC.

With respect to this clone: The sample contains more than one DNA sequence encoding this CDR3. The CDR3 spells CASSPRNIGGYEQYF. CDR3 in DNA: TGTGCCAGCAGCCCTAGAAATATTGGGGGCTACGAGCAGTACTTC. The chain employs TRBV27 and TRBJ2-7; possibly TRBD1 or TRBD2 for D (5 bases each). Germline lookup yields CDR1 MNHEY and CDR2 SMNVEV (reference sequence). Trimming pared 6 bases from V and 3 bases from J, leaving 18 bases between. CDR3 length: 15 amino acids.